Shown below are 27 T cell receptor beta chains from a single sample sequenced in a study of T cells expressing NK-cell markers. TCRdb reprocessed the 5' RACE reads and keeps a single row for each CDR3 protein, giving no DNA. The sample table sets out 350,000 to 500,000 distinct CDR3 sequences. Sequencing was carried out using blood T cells: a sorted CD56 or NKG2C T cell subset, CD4+ or CD8+ T cells, or bulk PBMC T cells (not recorded which). The receptors come from a woman aged 18 to 75 in good health.

The rearrangement links TRBV7-9 to TRBJ2-5. The CDR3 runs to 14 residues. Germline V CDR1 and CDR2: SEHNR, FQNEAQ (reference sequence). The CDR3 loop is CASSLVEARETQYF.

The chain is built from TRBV7-2 and TRBJ2-3; TCRdb designates TRBD2, a call that cannot be tested without DNA. This CDR3 contains 15 residues. CDR1 and CDR2 (germline): SGHTA, FQGNSA. CDR3 loop: CASRHAGTVTDTQYF.

V and J are TRBV12-3 or TRBV12-4 and TRBJ1-3; lacking DNA, the TRBD1 call made by TCRdb goes unchecked. This CDR3 contains 12 residues. This CDR3 reads CASSSLGNTIYF.

The V and J genes are TRBV7-8 and TRBJ2-7; there is no DNA to check the TCRdb D call of TRBD1. Germline CDR1 reads SGHVS; CDR2 reads FQNEAQ. CDR3 size: 15 residues. CDR3 region: CASVPRYGAGDEQYF.

The chain has TRBV7-2 and TRBJ2-3; TCRdb names TRBD1, which stays unverified in the absence of DNA. The CDR3 runs 13 residues. CDR1 is SGHTA and CDR2 is FQGNSA in the germline V gene. CDR3: CASVLVPGDTQYF.

The CDR3 is CASSLWDFLSGANVLTF. This chain connects TRBV9 to TRBJ2-6; TCRdb's D call of TRBD2 is untestable without DNA. CDR1 is SGDLS, CDR2 YYNGEE, per germline. The length of the CDR3 is 17 residues.

This chain uses TRBV20-1 with TRBJ2-1; the D call from TCRdb, TRBD1, cannot be confirmed without DNA. CDR1 and CDR2 (germline): DFQATT, SNEGSKA (reference sequence). The length of the CDR3 is 17 residues. The CDR3: CSGSPLTPGIFYNEQFF.

The chain carries TRBV7-6 and TRBJ2-4. The CDR3 is made up of 12 amino acids. Germline-derived CDR1 and CDR2 are SGHVS and FNYEAQ. Here the CDR3 reads CASSMAKNIQYF.

This chain connects TRBV12-3 or TRBV12-4 to TRBJ2-1; TCRdb's D call, TRBD1, is unchecked because there is no DNA. This CDR3 is built from 14 residues. CDR3 in amino acids: CASSLAGGADEQFF.

This sequence joins TRBV12-3 or TRBV12-4 and TRBJ2-5; TCRdb selects TRBD1, and the lack of DNA leaves this call unchecked. CDR3 size: 15 residues. CDR3 sequence reads: CASSSPHRGGETQYF.

The chain employs TRBV20-1 and TRBJ2-1; TCRdb designates TRBD2, a call that cannot be tested without DNA. CDR3 length equals 21 residues. The V gene's germline CDR1 is DFQATT and CDR2 SNEGSKA (reference sequence). The CDR3 sequence: CSARDFSGLAGGFGGVNEQFF.

The V gene is TRBV12-3 or TRBV12-4, the J gene TRBJ2-2; TCRdb's assignment of TRBD2 cannot be checked, as there is no DNA. This CDR3 is built from 18 residues. CDR3 protein: CATQSTLAGGYYTGELFF.

The CDR3 loop reads CASTLLRPSGANVLTF. V is TRBV4-3 and J is TRBJ2-6; TCRdb calls TRBD1, which cannot be checked without DNA. In germline, CDR1 is LGHNA, CDR2 YSLEER. This CDR3 is built from 16 residues.

The chain carries TRBV5-1 and TRBJ1-1; the D call from TCRdb, TRBD1, cannot be confirmed without DNA. Germline lookup yields CDR1 SGHRS and CDR2 YFSETQ. This CDR3 is built from 14 residues. The CDR3 region is CASSFTGWGTEAFF.

This chain joins TRBV7-2 and TRBJ2-1; no DNA is available, so the TRBD2 call from TCRdb remains unchecked. The CDR3 sequence is 13 residues long. Germline V gene data show CDR1 as SGHTA and CDR2 as FQGNSA. The CDR3 here is CASQSVGPNEQFF.

V is TRBV7-9 and J is TRBJ2-7; with no DNA, the TCRdb D assignment of TRBD1 cannot be verified. CDR1 is SEHNR, CDR2 FQNEAQ, per germline (reference sequence). This CDR3 is 14 amino acids long. The CDR3 loop is CASRNRTGGYEQYF.

The chain joins TRBV10-3 to TRBJ1-3. Per the germline V gene, CDR1 is ENHRY and CDR2 is SYGVKD. The CDR3 loop spans 17 amino acids. This CDR3 reads CAISDLTTASSGNTIYF.

The rearrangement joins TRBV21-1 to TRBJ2-1; the TCRdb call, TRBD2, lacks DNA for checking. TRBV21-1 is termed a pseudogene. The CDR3 consists of 19 residues. The CDR3 loop is CASSKERRGAGSSYNEQFF.

CDR3 loop: CASSSLAGVGETQYF. This chain links TRBV12-3 or TRBV12-4 with TRBJ2-5; the TCRdb call, TRBD2, lacks DNA for checking. This CDR3 region has 15 residues.

The V and J genes are TRBV19 and TRBJ1-1; checking the TCRdb D call of TRBD1 is not possible without DNA. CDR1 LNHDA and CDR2 SQIVND come from the germline V gene (reference sequence). The length of the CDR3 is 14 residues. This CDR3 is CASSTKPGAPEAFF.

The chain carries TRBV30 and TRBJ1-2; TCRdb's D call, TRBD1, is unchecked because there is no DNA. The CDR3 totals 15 residues. Germline CDR1 is GTSNPN and CDR2 is SVGIG (reference sequence). This CDR3 reads CAWSAYRGANYGYTF.

V usage is TRBV27 and J usage is TRBJ1-1; TCRdb's D call of TRBD1 is untestable without DNA. The germline V gene encodes CDR1 MNHEY and CDR2 SMNVEV (reference sequence). CDR3 length: 16 amino acids. CDR3 residues: CASSPRTQLRNTEAFF.

This chain links TRBV6-2 or TRBV6-3 with TRBJ1-1; absent DNA, TCRdb's TRBD1 call cannot be checked. Germline V gene sequence: CDR1 MNHEY, CDR2 SVGEGT. CDR3 length: 16 residues. The CDR3 sequence: CASSYDGAALNTEAFF.

The chain has TRBV4-1 and TRBJ2-2. CDR1 MGHRA and CDR2 YSYEKL come from the germline V gene. The CDR3 runs 17 residues. This CDR3 reads CASSQDSLSTNTGELFF.

This sequence joins TRBV10-3 and TRBJ2-3; the TCRdb D gene call, TRBD2, has no DNA to confirm it. This CDR3 comprises 13 residues. Per germline, CDR1 ENHRY and CDR2 SYGVKD. CDR3 in amino acids: CAISEREADTQYF.

The chain has TRBV7-2 and TRBJ2-5. Germline V gene data show CDR1 as SGHTA and CDR2 as FQGNSA. This CDR3 comprises 12 residues. CDR3 residues: CASSAYTETQYF.

This sequence joins TRBV6-2 or TRBV6-3 and TRBJ1-1. The V gene's germline CDR1 is MNHEY and CDR2 SVGEGT. This CDR3 has 13 residues. The CDR3: CASSLWANTEASF.